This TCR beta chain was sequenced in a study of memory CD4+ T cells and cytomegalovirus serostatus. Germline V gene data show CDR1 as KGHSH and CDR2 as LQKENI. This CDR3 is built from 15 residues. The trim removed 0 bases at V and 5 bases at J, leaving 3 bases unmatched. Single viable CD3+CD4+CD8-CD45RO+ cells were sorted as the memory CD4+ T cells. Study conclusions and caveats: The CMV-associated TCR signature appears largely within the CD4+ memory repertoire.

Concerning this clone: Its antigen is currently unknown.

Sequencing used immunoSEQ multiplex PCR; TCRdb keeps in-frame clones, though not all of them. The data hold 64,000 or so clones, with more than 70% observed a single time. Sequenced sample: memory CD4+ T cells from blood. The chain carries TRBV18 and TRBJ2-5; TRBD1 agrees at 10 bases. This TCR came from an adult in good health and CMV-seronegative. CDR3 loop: CASSPPGQGLETQYF. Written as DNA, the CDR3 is TGTGCCAGCTCACCACCGGGACAGGGGTTGGAGACCCAGTACTTC.